The clone carrying this T cell receptor (beta chain) was detected only a few times. Its matching antigen is unknown. TCRdb used MiXCR to reprocess the 5' RACE reads, holding one entry per CDR3 protein. The sample consists of roughly 150,000 distinct CDR3 sequences, 30% to 35% of them appearing once. This specimen belongs to a study of CD8 T cells in ankylosing spondylitis. Trimming stripped 5 bases from V and 4 bases from J, with 12 bases between. This CDR3 is built from 14 residues. Findings of the study overall: Enrichment of disease-linked clones was reportedly significant in matched ankylosing spondylitis synovial fluid.

The sequenced sample consisted of synovial fluid, either unsorted or a sorted T cell fraction (not recorded which). The chain recombines TRBV12-3 or TRBV12-4 with TRBJ2-1; the D is unclear. The TCR was taken from a male donor with ankylosing spondylitis. CDR3 region: CASSLLTQYNEQFF. CDR3 in DNA: TGTGCCAGCAGTCTCCTGACTCAATACAATGAGCAGTTCTTC.